The present TCR beta chain was sequenced within a study of T cells after yellow fever vaccination. The CDR3 consists of 14 residues. Germline values: CDR1 LNHDA, CDR2 SQIVND (reference sequence). V was cut by 1 base and J by 5 bases, with 9 bases left in between. A process of 5'RACE template switching, which added a universal primer site and UMIs, was used to make TCR cDNA. One entry per CDR3 protein results from TCRdb running MiXCR on the 5' RACE reads. Seen here are more than 110,000 distinct CDR3 sequences, more than 6.5% observed once, and the top ten hold about 0.61%. The chain couples TRBV19 to TRBJ2-1, with no clear D. This specimen was CD4+ T cells sorted from PBMCs, taken 10 days after the yellow fever booster vaccination. The receptor's source is a man in his thirties or forties who received the YFV17D yellow fever vaccine. CDR3: CASSIVFSNNEQFF. CDR3 sequence (DNA): TGTGCCAGTAGTATAGTCTTCAGTAACAATGAGCAGTTCTTC.